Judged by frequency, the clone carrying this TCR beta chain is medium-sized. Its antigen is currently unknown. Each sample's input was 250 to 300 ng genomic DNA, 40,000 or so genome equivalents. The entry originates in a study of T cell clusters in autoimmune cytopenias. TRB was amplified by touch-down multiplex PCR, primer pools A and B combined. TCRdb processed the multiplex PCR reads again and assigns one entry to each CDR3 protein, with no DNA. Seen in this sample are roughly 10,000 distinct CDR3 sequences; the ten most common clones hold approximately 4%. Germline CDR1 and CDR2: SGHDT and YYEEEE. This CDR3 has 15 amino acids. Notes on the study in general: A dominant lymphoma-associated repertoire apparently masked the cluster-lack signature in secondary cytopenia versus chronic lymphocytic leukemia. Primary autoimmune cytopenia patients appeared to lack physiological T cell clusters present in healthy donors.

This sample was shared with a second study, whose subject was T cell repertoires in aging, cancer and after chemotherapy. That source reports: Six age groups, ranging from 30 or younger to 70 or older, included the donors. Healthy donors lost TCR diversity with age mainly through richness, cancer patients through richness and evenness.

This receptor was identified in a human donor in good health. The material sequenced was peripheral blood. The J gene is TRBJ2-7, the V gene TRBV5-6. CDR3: CASSPMVEGSYEQYF.